The T cell receptor beta chain described here comes from a study of control samples from healthy donors and cancer patients. Generated by immunoSEQ multiplex PCR, the TCRdb table keeps only in-frame clones and is missing some. This table holds some 120,000 clones, approximately 90% found once. The V segment lost 4 bases and the J segment 3 bases; nucleotides outside the gene matches: 7. The CDR3 runs 18 residues. Per germline, CDR1 MNHEY and CDR2 SVGEGT. This TCR derives from a man aged 18-30 years in good health. V is TRBV6-2 or TRBV6-3 and J is TRBJ2-2, with 14 nucleotides matching TRBD2. Material: blood. Here the CDR3 reads CASSFPTSGGAYTGELFF. The CDR3 nucleotides read TGTGCCAGCAGTTTCCCGACTAGCGGGGGGGCCTACACCGGGGAGCTGTTTTTT.